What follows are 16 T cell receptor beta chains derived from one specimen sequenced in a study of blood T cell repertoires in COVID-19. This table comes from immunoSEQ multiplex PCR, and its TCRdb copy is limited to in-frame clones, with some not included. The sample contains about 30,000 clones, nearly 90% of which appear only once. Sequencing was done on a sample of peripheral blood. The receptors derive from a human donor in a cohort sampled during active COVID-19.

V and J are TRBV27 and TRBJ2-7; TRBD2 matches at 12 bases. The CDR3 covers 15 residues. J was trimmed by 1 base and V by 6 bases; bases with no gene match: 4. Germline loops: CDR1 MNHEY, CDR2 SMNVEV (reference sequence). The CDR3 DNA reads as TGTGCCAGCAGCTCACTAGCGGGGGGATCCTACGAGCAGTACTTC. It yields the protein CASSSLAGGSYEQYF.

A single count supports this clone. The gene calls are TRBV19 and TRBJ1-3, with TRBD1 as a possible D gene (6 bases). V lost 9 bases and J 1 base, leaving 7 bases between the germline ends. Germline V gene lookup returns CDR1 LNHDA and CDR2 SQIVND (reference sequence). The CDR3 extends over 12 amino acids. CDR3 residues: CASGQSGNTIYF. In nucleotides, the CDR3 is TGTGCCAGCGGACAGTCTGGAAACACCATATATTTT.

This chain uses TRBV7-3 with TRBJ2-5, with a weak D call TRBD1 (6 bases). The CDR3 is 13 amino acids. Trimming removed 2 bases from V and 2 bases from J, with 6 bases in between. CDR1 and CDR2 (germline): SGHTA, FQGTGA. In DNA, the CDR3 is TGTGCCAGCAGCTTAGGACAGCAAGAGACCCAGTACTTC. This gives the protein CASSLGQQETQYF.

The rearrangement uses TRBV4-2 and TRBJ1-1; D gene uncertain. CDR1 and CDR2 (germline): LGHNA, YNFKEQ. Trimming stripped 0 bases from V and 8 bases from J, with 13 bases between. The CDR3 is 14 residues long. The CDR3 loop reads CASSQDRSAREAFF. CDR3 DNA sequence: TGTGCCAGCAGCCAAGATAGGTCGGCCAGGGAAGCTTTCTTT.

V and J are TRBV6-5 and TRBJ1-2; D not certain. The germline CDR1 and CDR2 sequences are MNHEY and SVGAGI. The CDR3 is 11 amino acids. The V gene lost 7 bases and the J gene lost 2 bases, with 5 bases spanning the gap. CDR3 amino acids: CASITNYGYTF. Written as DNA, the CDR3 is TGTGCCAGCATCACAAACTATGGCTACACCTTC.

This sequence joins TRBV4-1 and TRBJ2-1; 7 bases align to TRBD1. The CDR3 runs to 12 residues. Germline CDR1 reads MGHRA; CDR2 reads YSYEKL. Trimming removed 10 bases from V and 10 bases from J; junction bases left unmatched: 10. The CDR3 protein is CAIQGVKWEQFF. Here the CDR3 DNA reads TGCGCCATCCAGGGGGTGAAGTGGGAGCAGTTCTTC.

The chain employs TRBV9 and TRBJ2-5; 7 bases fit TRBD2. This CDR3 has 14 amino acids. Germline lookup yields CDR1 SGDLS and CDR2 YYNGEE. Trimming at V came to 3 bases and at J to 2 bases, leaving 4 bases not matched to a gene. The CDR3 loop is CASSGGGEQETQYF. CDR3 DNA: TGTGCCAGCAGCGGGGGAGGGGAACAAGAGACCCAGTACTTC.

In DNA, the CDR3 is TGTGCCAGCAGCTTGGTCCGGGGGAGCACAGATACGCAGTATTTT. This translates into CASSLVRGSTDTQYF. The J gene is TRBJ2-3, the V gene TRBV5-4; weak D call: TRBD2 (6 bases). This CDR3 contains 15 residues. The germline V gene encodes CDR1 SGHNT and CDR2 YYREEE (reference sequence). Trimming pared 0 bases from V and 0 bases from J, leaving 8 bases between.

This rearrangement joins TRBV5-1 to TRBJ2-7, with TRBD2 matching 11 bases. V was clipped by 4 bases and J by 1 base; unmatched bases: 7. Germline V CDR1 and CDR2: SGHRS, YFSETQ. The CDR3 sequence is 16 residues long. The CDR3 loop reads CASSEGLAVGSYEQYF. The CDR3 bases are TGCGCCAGCAGCGAGGGACTAGCGGTAGGATCCTACGAGCAGTACTTC.

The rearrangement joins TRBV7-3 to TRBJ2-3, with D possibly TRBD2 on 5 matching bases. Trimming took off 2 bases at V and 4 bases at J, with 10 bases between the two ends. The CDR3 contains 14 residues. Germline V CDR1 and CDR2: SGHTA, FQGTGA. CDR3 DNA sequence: TGTGCCAGCAGCTTACTCGGGGTCGCAGATACGCAGTATTTT. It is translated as CASSLLGVADTQYF. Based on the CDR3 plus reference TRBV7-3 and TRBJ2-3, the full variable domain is GAGVSQTPSNKVTEKGKYVELRCDPISGHTALYWYRQSLGQGPEFLIYFQGTGAADDSGLPNDRFFAVRPEGSVSTLKIQRTERGDSAVYLCASSLLGVADTQYFGPGTRLTVL.

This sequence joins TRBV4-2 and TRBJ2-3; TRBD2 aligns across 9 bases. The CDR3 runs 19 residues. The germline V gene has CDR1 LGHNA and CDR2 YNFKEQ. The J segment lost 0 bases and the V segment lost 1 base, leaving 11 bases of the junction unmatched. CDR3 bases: TGTGCCAGCAGCCAAGGGAGGGGTAGCGGGGGTCCTAGCACAGATACGCAGTATTTT. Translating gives CASSQGRGSGGPSTDTQYF.

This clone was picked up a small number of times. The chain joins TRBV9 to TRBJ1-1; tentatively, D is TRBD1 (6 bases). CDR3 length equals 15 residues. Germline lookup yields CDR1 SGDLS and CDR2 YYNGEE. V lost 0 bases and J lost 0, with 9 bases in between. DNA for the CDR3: TGTGCCAGCAGCGTAGTTGGGACATTGAACACTGAAGCTTTCTTT. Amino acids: CASSVVGTLNTEAFF.

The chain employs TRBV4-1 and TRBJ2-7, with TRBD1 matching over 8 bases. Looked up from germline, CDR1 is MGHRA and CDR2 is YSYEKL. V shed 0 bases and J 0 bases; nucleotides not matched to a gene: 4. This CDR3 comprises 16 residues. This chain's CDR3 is CASSQETGAGSYEQYF. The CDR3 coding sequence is TGCGCCAGCAGCCAAGAGACAGGGGCCGGCTCCTACGAGCAGTACTTC.

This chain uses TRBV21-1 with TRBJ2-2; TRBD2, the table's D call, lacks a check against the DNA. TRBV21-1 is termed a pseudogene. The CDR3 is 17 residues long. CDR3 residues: CASRPVLAGENTGELFF. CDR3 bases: TGTGCCAGCAGACCCGTACTAGCGGGGGAGAACACCGGGGAGCTGTTTTTT.

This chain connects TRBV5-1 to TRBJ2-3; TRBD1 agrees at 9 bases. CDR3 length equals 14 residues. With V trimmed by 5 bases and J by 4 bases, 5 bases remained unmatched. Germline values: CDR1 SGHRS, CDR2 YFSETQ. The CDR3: CASRTGQGSDTQYF. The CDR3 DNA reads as TGCGCCAGCAGGACCGGACAGGGGTCAGATACGCAGTATTTT.

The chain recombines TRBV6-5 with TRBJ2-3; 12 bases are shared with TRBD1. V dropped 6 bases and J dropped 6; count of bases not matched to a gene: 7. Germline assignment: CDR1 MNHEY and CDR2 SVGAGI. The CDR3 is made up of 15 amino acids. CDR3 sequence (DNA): TGTGCCAGCAGGAGGGACAGGGGGCTTTATGATACGCAGTATTTT. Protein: CASRRDRGLYDTQYF.